The TCR beta chain under discussion was sequenced for a study of Graves' ophthalmopathy and Graves' hyperthyroidism. Across the whole study: Being free of ophthalmopathy for 18 months of follow-up defined stable hyperthyroidism. Whole-study findings and limits: Sensitivity reached 60% to 71% and specificity more than 72% when the model predicted ophthalmopathy progression. In blood, most expanded thyroid clonotypes above 0.001 frequency were also detected.

The germline CDR1 and CDR2 sequences are LNHDA and SQIVND (reference sequence). The CDR3 length is 15 residues. The J segment lost 7 bases and the V segment lost 6 bases, leaving 12 bases of the junction unmatched. Orbital computed tomography, together with clinical symptoms, serum thyroxine, TRAb and thyroid ultrasound, was used for diagnosis. Amplified TCR beta CDR3 regions were obtained using RNA transcripts as template. First-round RT-PCR relied on HTBI primers, and a second-round multiplex PCR came next. A single record per CDR3 protein comes from TCRdb applying MiXCR to the multiplex PCR reads. The sample has about 1.2 million distinct CDR3 sequences; about 40% are singletons. There are many counts of this clonotype. What it binds is unknown.

Sequenced input: peripheral blood or thyroid tissue (not recorded which). The clonotype comes from an adult man with Graves' hyperthyroidism. V gene TRBV19 combines with J gene TRBJ1-5; 7 bases line up with TRBD1. The CDR3 loop is CASSPGQQLGQPQHF. CDR3 nucleotide sequence: TGTGCCAGTAGCCCGGGACAGCAACTAGGGCAGCCCCAGCATTTT.